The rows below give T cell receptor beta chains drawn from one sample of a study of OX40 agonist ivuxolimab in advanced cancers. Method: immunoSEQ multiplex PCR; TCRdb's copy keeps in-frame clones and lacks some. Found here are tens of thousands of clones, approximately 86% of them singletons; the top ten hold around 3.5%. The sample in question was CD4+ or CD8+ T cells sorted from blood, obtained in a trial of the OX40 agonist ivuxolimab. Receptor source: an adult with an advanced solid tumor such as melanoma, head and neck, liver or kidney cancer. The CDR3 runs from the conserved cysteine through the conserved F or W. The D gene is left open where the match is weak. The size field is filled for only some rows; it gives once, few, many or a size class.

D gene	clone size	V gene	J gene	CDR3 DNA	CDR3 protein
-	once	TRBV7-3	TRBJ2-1	TGTGCCAGCAGCTTTGGTCATAGCTCCTACAATGAGCAGTTCTTC	CASSFGHSSYNEQFF
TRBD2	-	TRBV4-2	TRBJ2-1	TGTGCCAGCAGCCCTAAACTAGCGGGACCCGAACGGAATGAGCAGTTCTTC	CASSPKLAGPERNEQFF
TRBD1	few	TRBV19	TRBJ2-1	TGTGCCAGTAGTAGGCTTTGGACAGGTCAACCCTCCTACAATGAGCAGTTCTTC	CASSRLWTGQPSYNEQFF
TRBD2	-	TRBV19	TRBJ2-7	TGTGCCAGTAGTATTGATCCCCCTACTACTACTAGCGGTCCCCCCGGAGGCTACGAGCAGTACTTC	CASSIDPPTTTSGPPGGYEQYF
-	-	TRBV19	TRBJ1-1	TGTGCCAGTAACCCGTTCGGCGGCCTCATGAACACTGAAGCTTTCTTT	CASNPFGGLMNTEAFF
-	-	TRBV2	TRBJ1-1	TGTGCCAGCAGTGAACGGGCAGGGGTTAACACTGAAGCTTTCTTT	CASSERAGVNTEAFF
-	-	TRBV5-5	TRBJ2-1	TGTGCCAGCAACGACGCTAGAGCCTACAATGAGCAGTTCTTC	CASNDARAYNEQFF
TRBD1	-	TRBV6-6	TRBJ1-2	TGTGCCAGCAGACGGGGACAGGGTCGGGGCTACACCTTC	CASRRGQGRGYTF
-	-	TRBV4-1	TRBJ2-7	TGCGCCAGCAGCTATGCCGAGAGCGTGAGTTACGAGCAGTACTTC	CASSYAESVSYEQYF
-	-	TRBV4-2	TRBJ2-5	TGTGCCAGCAGCCAAGATGGGGGAGTTCAAGAGACCCAGTACTTC	CASSQDGGVQETQYF
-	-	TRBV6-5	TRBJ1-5	TGTGCCAGCAGGAGCAATCAGCCCCAGCATTTT	CASRSNQPQHF
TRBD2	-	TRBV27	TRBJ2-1	TGTGCCAGCAGTTTTGCCGGCGGGAGGGCTGGCAATGAGCAGTTCTTC	CASSFAGGRAGNEQFF
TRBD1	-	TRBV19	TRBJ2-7	TGTGCCAGTAGTAGGGGACAGGGCGAGCAGTACTTC	CASSRGQGEQYF
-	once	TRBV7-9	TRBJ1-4	TGTGCCAGCGGCCACTTTGGGACACAGAATGAAAAACTGTTTTTT	CASGHFGTQNEKLFF
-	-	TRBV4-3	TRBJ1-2	TGCGCCAGCAGCCACCTGGAGGCCGCAGAGTTTTTTGGCTACACCTTC	CASSHLEAAEFFGYTF
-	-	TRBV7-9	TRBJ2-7	TGTGCCAGCAGCTTAGCGCGGAACGGACAGAACTTC	CASSLARNGQNF
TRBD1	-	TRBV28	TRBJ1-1	TGTGCCAGCAGTTTCCACGGACAGGCGATCAACACTGAAGCTTTCTTT	CASSFHGQAINTEAFF
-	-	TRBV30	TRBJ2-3	TGTGCCTGGAGTTGGGCGGGTAGCACAGATACGCAGTATTTT	CAWSWAGSTDTQYF
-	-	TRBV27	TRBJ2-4	TGTGCCAGCATGAATTTTCAGTACTTC	CASMNFQYF
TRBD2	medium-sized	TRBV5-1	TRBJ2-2	TGCGCCAGCAGCTTGTTCCTAGCGGGCCTTCGGGGGGAGCTGTTTTTT	CASSLFLAGLRGELFF
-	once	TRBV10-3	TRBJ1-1	TGTGCCATGATGAGGGACATTGGCACTGAAGCTTTCTTT	CAMMRDIGTEAFF
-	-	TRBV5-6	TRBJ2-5	TGTGCCACCACCCGCTTCGGGAATCCAGAGACCCAGTACTTC	CATTRFGNPETQYF
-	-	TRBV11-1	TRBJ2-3	TGTGCCAGCGGTCTGGACAGCACAGATACGCAGTATTTT	CASGLDSTDTQYF
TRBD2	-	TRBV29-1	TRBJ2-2	TGCAGCGTTAGACGACGGCTAGCGGGGAACACCGGGGAGCTGTTTTTT	CSVRRRLAGNTGELFF
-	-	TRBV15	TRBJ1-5	TGTGCCACCAGCAGAGGAAATCAGCCCCAGCATTTT	CATSRGNQPQHF
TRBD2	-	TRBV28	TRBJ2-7	TGTGCCAGCAGTTTGTGGGCGGCTTTAGCGGGAGCGGACGAGCAGTACTTC	CASSLWAALAGADEQYF
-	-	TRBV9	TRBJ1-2	TGTGCCAGCAGCCAGTCAAGGGACAAACGGGATGGCTACACCTTC	CASSQSRDKRDGYTF
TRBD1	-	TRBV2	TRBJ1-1	TGTGCCAGCAGCTGGGACAGGCCCGGGACTGAAGCTTTCTTT	CASSWDRPGTEAFF
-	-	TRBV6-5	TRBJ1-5	TGTGCCAGCAGTTACTCAGCAGGGATCAATCAGCCCCAGCATTTT	CASSYSAGINQPQHF
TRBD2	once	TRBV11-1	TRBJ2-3	TGTGCCAGCAGCTTATACAGCGGGGGGATGGCGAATCAGTATTTT	CASSLYSGGMANQYF
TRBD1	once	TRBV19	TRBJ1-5	TGTGCAGTAGGTAAGCAGGGGGCAGGCAATCAGCCCCAGCATTTT	CAVGKQGAGNQPQHF
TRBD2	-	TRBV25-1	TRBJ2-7	TGTGCCAGCAGTGAGGTAGCGGGATCCTACGAGCAGTACTTC	CASSEVAGSYEQYF
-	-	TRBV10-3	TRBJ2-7	TGTGCCATCAGTGAGTCGACAGAAACTTCCTACGAGCAGTACTTC	CAISESTETSYEQYF
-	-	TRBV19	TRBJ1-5	TGTGCCAGTAGTACCGGGCCCAATCTCAATCAGCCCCAGCATTTT	CASSTGPNLNQPQHF
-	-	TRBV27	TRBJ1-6	TGTGCCAGCAGTTTCGGCGATTCACCCCTCCACTTT	CASSFGDSPLHF
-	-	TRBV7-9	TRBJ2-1	TGTGCCAGCAGCCTCGGGACCGCAGAGCAGTTCTTC	CASSLGTAEQFF
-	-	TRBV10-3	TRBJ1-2	TGTGCCATCAGTGAGTCGCTTTACAGAAGTAACTATGGCTACACCTTC	CAISESLYRSNYGYTF
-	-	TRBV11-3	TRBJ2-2	TGTGCCAGCAGCTTAGGAAGCCGAGGGGCTATAGACACCGGGGAGCTGTTTTTT	CASSLGSRGAIDTGELFF
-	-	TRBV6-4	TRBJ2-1	TGTGCCAGCAGGAGGGGGGGAGAAGAGTACAATGAGCAGTTCTTC	CASRRGGEEYNEQFF
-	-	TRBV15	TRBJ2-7	TGTGCCACCAGCAGAGAGATAGGGGACGGAGTTTACTTC	CATSREIGDGVYF
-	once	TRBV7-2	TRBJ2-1	TGTGCCAGCAGCTTCGTGGTAGCGGACAATGAGCAGTTCTTC	CASSFVVADNEQFF
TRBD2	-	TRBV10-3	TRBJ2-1	TGTGCCACCCAGCGGGACTCCTACAATGAGCAGTTCTTC	CATQRDSYNEQFF
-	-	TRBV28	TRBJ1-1	TGTGCCAGCAGACCCGGGGGGTCTGAAGCTTTCTTT	CASRPGGSEAFF
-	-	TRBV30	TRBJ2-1	TGTGCCTGGAGTGGGCCCTACAATGAGCAGTTCTTC	CAWSGPYNEQFF
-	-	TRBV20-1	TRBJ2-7	TGCAGTGCTAGTTTGGCGGGCGAGCAGTACTTC	CSASLAGEQYF
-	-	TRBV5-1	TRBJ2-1	TGCGCCAGCAGCGGGGGGGACAACTACAATGAGCAGTTCTTC	CASSGGDNYNEQFF
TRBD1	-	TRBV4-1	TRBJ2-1	TGCGCCAGCACCCGAGGGACAGGGGGATTAAATGAGCAGTTCTTC	CASTRGTGGLNEQFF
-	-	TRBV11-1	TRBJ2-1	TGTGCCAGCAGTCCTGACCAATCCAACTACAATGAGCAGTTCTTC	CASSPDQSNYNEQFF
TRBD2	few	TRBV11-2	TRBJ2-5	TGTGCCAGCAGCCAGAGGGGAGGGGTCAAAGAGACCCAGTACTTC	CASSQRGGVKETQYF
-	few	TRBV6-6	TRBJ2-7	TGTGCCAGCAGTTCAACCTTATACGAGCAGTACTTC	CASSSTLYEQYF
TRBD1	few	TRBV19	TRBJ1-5	TGTGCCAGTAGTATAGATCCAGGGGGCCGCGGTCAGCCCCAGCATTTT	CASSIDPGGRGQPQHF
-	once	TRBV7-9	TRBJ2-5	TGTGCCAGCGCTGAGGAGACCCAGTACTTC	CASAEETQYF
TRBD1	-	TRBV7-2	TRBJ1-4	TGTGCCAGCAGCCCGGACAGGGACGATGAAAAACTGTTTTTT	CASSPDRDDEKLFF
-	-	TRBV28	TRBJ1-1	TGTGCCAGCAGTCCCACCGGGACGGAGAACACTGAAGCTTTCTTT	CASSPTGTENTEAFF
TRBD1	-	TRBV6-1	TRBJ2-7	TGTGCCAGCAGTCCGGGACAGGGGTCTGCCGAGCAGTACTTC	CASSPGQGSAEQYF
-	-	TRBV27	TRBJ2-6	TGTGCCAGCAGATACTCTGGGGCCAACGTCCTGACTTTC	CASRYSGANVLTF
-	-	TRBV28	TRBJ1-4	TGTGCCAGCAGTTCCCCAACCAGGGTAGAAAAACTGTTTTTT	CASSSPTRVEKLFF